This TCR beta chain originates from a study of T cell repertoires in cytomegalovirus infection. Broader study findings: Dominant in the ex vivo response were TCR beta clonotypes restricted by HLA-C and specific for CMV.

From germline, CDR1 is SGHVS and CDR2 FQNEAQ. This CDR3 is built from 15 residues. The J segment lost 4 bases and the V segment lost 3 bases, leaving 7 bases of the junction unmatched. This clonotype was found many times. Its antigen remains unknown. TCRdb passed the reads through MiXCR, listing each CDR3 protein once. The table has about 890,000 distinct CDR3 sequences, around 29% seen once. This chain joins TRBV7-8 and TRBJ1-1, with 8 nucleotides matching TRBD1. The sequence came from a human donor in good health (CMV status not recorded). Some clones in this sample may be carry-over from other donors' samples. The source was cultured CD8+ T cells from PBMCs, collected from culture after CMV antigen stimulation. Here the CDR3 DNA reads TGTGCCAGCAGCTTCATTACAGGGGGTAGCACTGAAGCTTTCTTT. This codes for CASSFITGGSTEAFF. Full variable domain (outside the CDR3, taken from reference TRBV7-8 and TRBJ1-1): GAGVSQSPRYKVAKRGQDVALRCDPISGHVSLFWYQQALGQGPEFLTYFQNEAQLDKSGLPSDRFFAERPEGSVSTLKIQRTQQEDSAVYLCASSFITGGSTEAFFGQGTRLTVV.